This T cell receptor beta chain derives from a study of T cells in Graves' hyperthyroidism and ophthalmopathy. General study points: In the blood, most expanded thyroid clonotypes above 0.001 appeared as well. It was a median approximately 7.1 months before onset that the model predicted ophthalmopathy. By a 13 V-J model, ophthalmopathy was set apart from stable hyperthyroidism.

The investigators amplified TCR beta CDR3 regions from RNA transcripts. In the first-round RT-PCR of the TCR CDR3, the HTBI primer set was used. TCRdb redid the calling of the multiplex PCR reads with MiXCR, one entry per CDR3 protein. This table has fewer than 800,000 distinct CDR3 sequences, roughly 15% appearing once. Investigators excluded patients with uncontrolled infection, other autoimmune disease, pregnancy or lactation. In the case of this clonotype: Its antigen is unidentified.

The V and J ends lost 4 bases and 10 bases, in that order; junction bases with no gene match: 4. The CDR3 spans 12 residues. Sequencing was carried out using blood. The gene calls are TRBV12-3 or TRBV12-4 and TRBJ2-1; 7 bases align to TRBD2. This sequence originates from a man between 18 and 35 years old with Graves' hyperthyroidism. CDR3: CASSSLALEQFF. Written as DNA, the CDR3 is TGTGCCAGCAGTTCACTAGCGCTAGAGCAGTTCTTC.